This T cell receptor beta chain was recorded in a study of T cell repertoires in cytomegalovirus infection. Study details: Indications of both CMV infection and matching HLA type were provided by public TCR beta signatures.

Study outcomes and limitations: The cumulative frequency of public TCR beta families identified carriers of CMV plus the relevant HLA.

This clonotype was recorded many times. The antigen is not known. TCRdb reprocessed the reads via MiXCR and lists one record per CDR3 protein. The sample gives about 460,000 distinct CDR3 sequences, about 11% of which show up once; 10% to 13% is in the top ten. Input material: PBMCs. The source of this sequence is a human donor in good health (CMV status not recorded). Some clones in this sample may be carry-over from other donors' samples.

CDR3 in amino acids: CASSLERAGLAYNEQFF. The CDR3 nucleotides are TGTGCCAGCAGCTTAGAAAGGGCGGGACTCGCCTACAATGAGCAGTTCTTC. The rearrangement uses TRBV11-2 and TRBJ2-1, with a weak D call TRBD2 (6 bases). The germline V and J ends were trimmed by 0 bases and 2 bases, with 14 bases remaining between them. This CDR3 comprises 17 residues. CDR1 and CDR2 (germline): SGHAT, FQNNGV.